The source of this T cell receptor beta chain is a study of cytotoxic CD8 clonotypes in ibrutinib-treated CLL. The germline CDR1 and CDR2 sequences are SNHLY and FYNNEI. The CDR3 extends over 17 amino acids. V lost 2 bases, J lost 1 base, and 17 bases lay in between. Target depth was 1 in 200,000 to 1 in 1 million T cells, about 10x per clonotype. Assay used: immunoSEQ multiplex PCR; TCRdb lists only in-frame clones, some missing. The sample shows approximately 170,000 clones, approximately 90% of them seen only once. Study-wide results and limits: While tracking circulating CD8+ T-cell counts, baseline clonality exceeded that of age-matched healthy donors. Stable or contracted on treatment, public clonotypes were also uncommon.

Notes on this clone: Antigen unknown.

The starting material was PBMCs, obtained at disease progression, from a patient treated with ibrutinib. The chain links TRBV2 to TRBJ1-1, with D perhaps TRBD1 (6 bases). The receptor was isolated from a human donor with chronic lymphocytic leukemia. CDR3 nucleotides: TGTGCCAGCAGTGAATTGCCCAGGGGCGCCGAGAACACTGAAGCTTTCTTT. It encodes CASSELPRGAENTEAFF. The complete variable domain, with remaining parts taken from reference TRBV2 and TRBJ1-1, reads EPEVTQTPSHQVTQMGQEVILRCVPISNHLYFYWYRQILGQKVEFLVSFYNNEISEKSEIFDDQFSVERPDGSNFTLKIRSTKLEDSAMYFCASSELPRGAENTEAFFGQGTRLTVV.